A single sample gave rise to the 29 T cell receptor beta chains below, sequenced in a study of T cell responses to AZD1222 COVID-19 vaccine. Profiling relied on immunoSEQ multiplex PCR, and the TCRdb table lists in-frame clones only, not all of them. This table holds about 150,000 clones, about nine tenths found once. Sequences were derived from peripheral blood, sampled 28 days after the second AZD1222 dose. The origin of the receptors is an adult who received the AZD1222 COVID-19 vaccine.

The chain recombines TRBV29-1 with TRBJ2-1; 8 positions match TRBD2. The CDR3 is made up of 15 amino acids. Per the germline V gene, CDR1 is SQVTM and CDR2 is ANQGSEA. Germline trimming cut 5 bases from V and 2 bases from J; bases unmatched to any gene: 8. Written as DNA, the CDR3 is TGCAGCGTTCCGAAGGAGACTAGCGCCTACAATGAGCAGTTCTTC. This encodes CSVPKETSAYNEQFF.

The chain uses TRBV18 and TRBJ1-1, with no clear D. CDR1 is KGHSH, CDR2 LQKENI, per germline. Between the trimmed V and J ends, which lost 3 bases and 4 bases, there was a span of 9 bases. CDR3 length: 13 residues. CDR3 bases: TGTGCCAGCTCACCTGAGAGGGTCACTGAAGCTTTCTTT. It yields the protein CASSPERVTEAFF.

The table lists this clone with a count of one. CDR3 residues: CASSTPDRGSGNTIYF. In nucleotides, the CDR3 is TGTGCCAGCAGCACCCCAGACCGGGGCTCTGGAAACACCATATATTTT. The chain couples TRBV4-2 to TRBJ1-3; no firm D call. The V gene lost 5 bases and the J gene lost 0 bases, with 14 bases spanning the gap. Looked up from germline, CDR1 is LGHNA and CDR2 is YNFKEQ. The CDR3 runs to 16 residues.

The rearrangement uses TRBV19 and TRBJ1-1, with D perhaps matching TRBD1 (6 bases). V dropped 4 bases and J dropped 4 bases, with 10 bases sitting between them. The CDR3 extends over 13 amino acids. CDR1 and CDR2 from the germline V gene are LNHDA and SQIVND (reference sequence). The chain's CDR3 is CASSRGRSTEAFF. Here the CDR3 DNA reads TGTGCCAGTAGTAGGGGGCGTAGCACTGAAGCTTTCTTT.

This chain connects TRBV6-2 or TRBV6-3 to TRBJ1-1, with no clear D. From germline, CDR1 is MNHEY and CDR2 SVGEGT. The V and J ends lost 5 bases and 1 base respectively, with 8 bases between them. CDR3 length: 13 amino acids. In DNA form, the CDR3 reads TGTGCCAGCAGTGCACAGAGGAACACTGAAGCTTTCTTT. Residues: CASSAQRNTEAFF.

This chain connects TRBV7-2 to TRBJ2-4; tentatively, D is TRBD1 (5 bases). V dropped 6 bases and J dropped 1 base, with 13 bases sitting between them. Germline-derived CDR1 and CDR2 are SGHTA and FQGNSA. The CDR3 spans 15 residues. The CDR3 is CASRDTPGAKNIQYF. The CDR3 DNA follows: TGTGCCAGCAGGGACACACCCGGGGCCAAAAACATTCAGTACTTC.

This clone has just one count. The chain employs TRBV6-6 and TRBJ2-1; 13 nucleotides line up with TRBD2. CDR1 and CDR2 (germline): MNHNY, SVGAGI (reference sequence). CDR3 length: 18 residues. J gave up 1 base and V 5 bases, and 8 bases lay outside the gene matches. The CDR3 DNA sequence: TGTGCCAGCAGTCCCCGGGGACTAGCGGGAAGATCCTACAATGAGCAGTTCTTC. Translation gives CASSPRGLAGRSYNEQFF.

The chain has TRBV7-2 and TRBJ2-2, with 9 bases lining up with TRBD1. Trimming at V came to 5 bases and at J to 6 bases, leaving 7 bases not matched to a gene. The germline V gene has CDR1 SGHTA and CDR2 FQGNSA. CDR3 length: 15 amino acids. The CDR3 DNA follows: TGTGCCAGCAGCCCCGGGACAGGGAATTCCGGGGAGCTGTTTTTT. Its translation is CASSPGTGNSGELFF.

The CDR3 sequence is CASSSTFYEQYF. The CDR3 DNA reads TGTGCCAGCAGCTCGACTTTCTACGAGCAGTACTTC. The rearrangement links TRBV7-8 to TRBJ2-7; D is uncertain. This CDR3 spans 12 amino acids. Germline values: CDR1 SGHVS, CDR2 FQNEAQ. V dropped 4 bases and J dropped 3 bases, with 7 bases sitting between them.

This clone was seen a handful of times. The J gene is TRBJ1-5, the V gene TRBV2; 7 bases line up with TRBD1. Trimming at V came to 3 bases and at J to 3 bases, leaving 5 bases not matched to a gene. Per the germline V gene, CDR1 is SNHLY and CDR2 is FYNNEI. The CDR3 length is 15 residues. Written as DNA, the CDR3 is TGTGCCAGCAGTGACGAAGGGGGCTACAATCAGCCCCAGCATTTT. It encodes CASSDEGGYNQPQHF.

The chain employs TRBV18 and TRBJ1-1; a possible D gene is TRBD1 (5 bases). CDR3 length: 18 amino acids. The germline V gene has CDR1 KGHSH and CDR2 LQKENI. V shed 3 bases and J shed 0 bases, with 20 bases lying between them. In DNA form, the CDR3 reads TGTGCCAGCTCACCCTACTCGACAGTCCGGGGCATGAACACTGAAGCTTTCTTT. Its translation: CASSPYSTVRGMNTEAFF.

The CDR3 DNA follows: TGTGCCAGTAGGGGGACCTCAAGCTCCTATAATTCACCCCTCCACTTT. Translated: CASRGTSSSYNSPLHF. The J gene is TRBJ1-6, the V gene TRBV19; TRBD1 is a possible D gene (5 bases). Trimming left V 6 bases short and J 0 bases short, with 12 bases between. Germline-derived CDR1 and CDR2 are LNHDA and SQIVND (reference sequence). CDR3 size: 16 residues.

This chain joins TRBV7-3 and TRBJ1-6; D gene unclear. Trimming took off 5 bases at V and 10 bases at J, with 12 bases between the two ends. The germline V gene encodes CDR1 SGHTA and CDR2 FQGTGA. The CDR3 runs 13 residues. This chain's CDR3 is CASSPYRESPLHF. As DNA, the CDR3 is TGTGCCAGCAGCCCCTATCGGGAATCACCCCTCCACTTT.

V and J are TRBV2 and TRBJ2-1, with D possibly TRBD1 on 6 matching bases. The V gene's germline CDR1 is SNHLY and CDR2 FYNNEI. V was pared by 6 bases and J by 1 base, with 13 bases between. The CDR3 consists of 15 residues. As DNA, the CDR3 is TGTGCCAGCAGCGAATCAGGGACATCCTACAATGAGCAGTTCTTC. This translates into CASSESGTSYNEQFF. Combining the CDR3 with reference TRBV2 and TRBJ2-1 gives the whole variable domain EPEVTQTPSHQVTQMGQEVILRCVPISNHLYFYWYRQILGQKVEFLVSFYNNEISEKSEIFDDQFSVERPDGSNFTLKIRSTKLEDSAMYFCASSESGTSYNEQFFGPGTRLTVL.

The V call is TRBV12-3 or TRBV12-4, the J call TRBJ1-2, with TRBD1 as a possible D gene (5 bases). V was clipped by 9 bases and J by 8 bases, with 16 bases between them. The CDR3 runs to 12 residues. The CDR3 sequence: CASQWEGLGYTF. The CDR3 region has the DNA TGTGCCAGTCAGTGGGAGGGGCTCGGCTACACCTTC.

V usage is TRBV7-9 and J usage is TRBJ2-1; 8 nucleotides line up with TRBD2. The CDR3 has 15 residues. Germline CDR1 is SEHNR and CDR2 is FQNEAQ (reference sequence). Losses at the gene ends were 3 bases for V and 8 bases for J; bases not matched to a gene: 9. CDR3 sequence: CASSFRTSPGDEQFF. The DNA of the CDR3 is TGTGCCAGCAGCTTTAGGACTAGCCCGGGGGATGAGCAGTTCTTC.

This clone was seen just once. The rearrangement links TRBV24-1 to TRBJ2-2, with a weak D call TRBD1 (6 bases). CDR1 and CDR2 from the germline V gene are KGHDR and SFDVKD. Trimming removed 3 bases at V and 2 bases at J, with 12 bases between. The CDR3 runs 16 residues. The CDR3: CATSDSRGQNTGELFF. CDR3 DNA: TGTGCCACCAGTGATAGTAGGGGACAAAACACCGGGGAGCTGTTTTTT.

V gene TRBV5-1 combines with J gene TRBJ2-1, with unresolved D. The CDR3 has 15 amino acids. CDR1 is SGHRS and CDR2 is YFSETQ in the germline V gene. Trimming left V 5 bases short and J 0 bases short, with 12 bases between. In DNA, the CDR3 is TGCGCCAGCAGGCCGCGTACGTCCTCCTACAATGAGCAGTTCTTC. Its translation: CASRPRTSSYNEQFF. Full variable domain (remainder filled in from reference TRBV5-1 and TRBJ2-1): KAGVTQTPRYLIKTRGQQVTLSCSPISGHRSVSWYQQTPGQGLQFLFEYFSETQRNKGNFPGRFSGRQFSNSRSEMNVSTLELGDSALYLCASRPRTSSYNEQFFGPGTRLTVL.

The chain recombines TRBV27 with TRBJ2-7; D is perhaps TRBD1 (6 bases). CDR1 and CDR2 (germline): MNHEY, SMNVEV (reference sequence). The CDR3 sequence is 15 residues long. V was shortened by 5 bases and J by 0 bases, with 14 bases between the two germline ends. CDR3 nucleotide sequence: TGTGCCAGCAGTCCACGAACAGGGAGCTCCTACGAGCAGTACTTC. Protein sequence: CASSPRTGSSYEQYF.

The CDR3 DNA follows: TGCGCCAGCAGCTTGGCAGGGTTGGACACTGAAGCTTTCTTT. It yields the protein CASSLAGLDTEAFF. The V gene is TRBV5-1, the J gene TRBJ1-1; maybe TRBD1 (5 bases). This CDR3 has 14 residues. The germline gives CDR1 SGHRS, CDR2 YFSETQ. Trimming cost V 0 bases and J 3 bases, with 9 bases left between them.

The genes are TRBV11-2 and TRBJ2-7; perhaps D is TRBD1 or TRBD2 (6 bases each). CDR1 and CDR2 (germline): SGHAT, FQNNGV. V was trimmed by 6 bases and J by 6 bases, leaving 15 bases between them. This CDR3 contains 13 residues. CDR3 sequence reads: CASSRDPGAEQYF. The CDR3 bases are TGTGCCAGCAGTCGAGACCCGGGGGCCGAGCAGTACTTC.

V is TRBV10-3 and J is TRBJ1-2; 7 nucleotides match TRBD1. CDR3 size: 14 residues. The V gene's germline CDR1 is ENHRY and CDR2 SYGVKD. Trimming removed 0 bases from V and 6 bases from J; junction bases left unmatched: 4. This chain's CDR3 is CAISESTGDHGYTF. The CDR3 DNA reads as TGTGCCATCAGTGAGTCAACAGGGGATCATGGCTACACCTTC.

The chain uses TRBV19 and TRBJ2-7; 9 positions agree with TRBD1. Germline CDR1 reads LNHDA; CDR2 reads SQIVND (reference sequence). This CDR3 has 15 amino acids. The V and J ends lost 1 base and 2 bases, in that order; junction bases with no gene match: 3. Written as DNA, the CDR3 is TGTGCCAGTAGTATAGGGACAGGGGCCACCTACGAGCAGTACTTC. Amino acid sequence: CASSIGTGATYEQYF.

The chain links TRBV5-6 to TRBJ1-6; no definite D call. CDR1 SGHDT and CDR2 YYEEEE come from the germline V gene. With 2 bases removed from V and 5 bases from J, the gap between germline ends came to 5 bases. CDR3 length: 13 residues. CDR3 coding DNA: TGTGCCAGCAGCTTCGCAGATAATTCACCCCTCCACTTT. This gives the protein CASSFADNSPLHF. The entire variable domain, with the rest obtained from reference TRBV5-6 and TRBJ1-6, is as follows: DAGVTQSPTHLIKTRGQQVTLRCSPKSGHDTVSWYQQALGQGPQFIFQYYEEEERQRGNFPDRFSGHQFPNYSSELNVNALLLGDSALYLCASSFADNSPLHFGNGTRLTVT.

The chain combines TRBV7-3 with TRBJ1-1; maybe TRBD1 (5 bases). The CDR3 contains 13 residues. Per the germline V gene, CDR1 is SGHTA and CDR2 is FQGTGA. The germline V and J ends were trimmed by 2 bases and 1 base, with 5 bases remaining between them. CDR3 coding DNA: TGTGCCAGCAGCTTACAGGGGAACACTGAAGCTTTCTTT. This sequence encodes CASSLQGNTEAFF.

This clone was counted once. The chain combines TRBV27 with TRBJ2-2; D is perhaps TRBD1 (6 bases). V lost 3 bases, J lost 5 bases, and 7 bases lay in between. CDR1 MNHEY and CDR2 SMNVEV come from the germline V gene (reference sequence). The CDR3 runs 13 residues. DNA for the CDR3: TGTGCCAGCAGTTTTCAGGGGACCGGGGAGCTGTTTTTT. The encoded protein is CASSFQGTGELFF.

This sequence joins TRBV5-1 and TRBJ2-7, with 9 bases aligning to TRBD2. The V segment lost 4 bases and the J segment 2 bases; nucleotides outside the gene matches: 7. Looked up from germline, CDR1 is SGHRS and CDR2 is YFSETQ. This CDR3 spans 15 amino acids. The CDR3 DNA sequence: TGCGCCAGCAGCAGGGATCTAGCGGGAACCTACGAGCAGTACTTC. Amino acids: CASSRDLAGTYEQYF.

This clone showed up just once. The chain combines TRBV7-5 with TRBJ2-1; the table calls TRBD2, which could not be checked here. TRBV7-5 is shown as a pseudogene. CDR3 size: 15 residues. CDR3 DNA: TGTGCCAGAAGCTTAGGGCTAGCGGGAGACAATGAGCAGTTCTTC. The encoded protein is CARSLGLAGDNEQFF.

The DNA of the CDR3 is TGTGCCAGCAGAGGTATAAACACTGAAGCTTTCTTT. It codes for CASRGINTEAFF. The chain recombines TRBV6-5 with TRBJ1-1, with D unclear. From germline, CDR1 is MNHEY and CDR2 SVGAGI. Trimming stripped 6 bases from V and 2 bases from J, with 7 bases between. The CDR3 is 12 residues long.